This passage covers 13 T cell receptor beta chains from one sample sequenced in a study of blood T cell repertoires in COVID-19. Sequencing used immunoSEQ multiplex PCR; TCRdb keeps in-frame clones, though not all of them. Of tens of thousands of clones in the sample, over 80% were seen once. The sample consisted of peripheral blood. These TCRs come from a human donor in a cohort sampled during active COVID-19.

CDR3 loop: CASSLDLTGGLRFF. CDR3 coding DNA: TGTGCCAGCAGCTTAGATCTCACAGGGGGATTGAGGTTCTTC. The chain uses TRBV11-2 and TRBJ2-1; TRBD1 matches at 8 bases. CDR1 is SGHAT, CDR2 FQNNGV, per germline. Unmatched junction bases numbered 10, after V lost 0 bases and J lost 15 bases. CDR3 size: 14 residues. Together with reference TRBV11-2 and TRBJ2-1, the CDR3 gives the full variable domain: EAGVAQSPRYKIIEKRQSVAFWCNPISGHATLYWYQQILGQGPKLLIQFQNNGVVDDSQLPKDRFSAERLKGVDSTLKIQPAKLEDSAVYLCASSLDLTGGLRFFGPGTRLTVL.

This chain joins TRBV5-1 and TRBJ1-1; perhaps TRBD1 as D (5 bases). CDR1 is SGHRS, CDR2 YFSETQ, per germline. V was shortened by 2 bases and J by 0 bases, with 11 bases between the two germline ends. The CDR3 loop spans 15 amino acids. The CDR3 loop is CASSLQVHMNTEAFF. DNA for the CDR3: TGCGCCAGCAGCTTACAGGTTCACATGAACACTGAAGCTTTCTTT.

The genes are TRBV18 and TRBJ1-5, with 8 bases aligning to TRBD1. The CDR3 loop spans 18 amino acids. CDR1 is KGHSH and CDR2 is LQKENI in the germline V gene. Germline trimming cut 2 bases from V and 6 bases from J; bases unmatched to any gene: 15. The CDR3 sequence: CASSPSSRSTGGRQPQHF. The CDR3 DNA sequence: TGTGCCAGCTCACCAAGCTCGAGAAGTACAGGGGGGCGTCAGCCCCAGCATTTT.

The V call is TRBV20-1, the J call TRBJ2-7, with TRBD1 matching over 10 bases. The CDR3 runs 11 residues. Germline V gene sequence: CDR1 DFQATT, CDR2 SNEGSKA (reference sequence). V lost 6 bases, J lost 4 bases, and 0 bases stayed unmatched. The CDR3 bases are TGCAGTGCGGGACAGGGGTACGAGCAGTACTTC. Its translation: CSAGQGYEQYF.

Comment on this clone: Within the sample, other DNA sequences also encode this same CDR3. The V call is TRBV27, the J call TRBJ1-4; D is unclear. This CDR3 has 13 residues. Trimming took 3 bases from V and 7 from J, leaving 9 bases between them. Germline lookup yields CDR1 MNHEY and CDR2 SMNVEV (reference sequence). CDR3 residues: CASSFSGFEKLFF. The CDR3 DNA is TGTGCCAGCAGTTTTTCGGGGTTTGAAAAACTGTTTTTT.

This clone occurred a few times. The chain employs TRBV3-1 (or the pseudogene TRBV3-2) and TRBJ2-5, with D possibly being TRBD2 (6 bases). CDR1 LGHDT and CDR2 YNNKEL come from the germline V gene (reference sequence). This CDR3 has 14 residues. V was cut by 0 bases and J by 3 bases, with 8 bases left in between. The CDR3 bases are TGTGCCAGCAGCCAAGATACGGGGGAAGAGACCCAGTACTTC. This gives the protein CASSQDTGEETQYF.

This rearrangement joins TRBV9 to TRBJ2-5, with 7 bases identical to TRBD2. This CDR3 spans 17 amino acids. V lost 3 bases to trimming and J lost 5 bases; unmatched junction nucleotides: 16. The germline gives CDR1 SGDLS, CDR2 YYNGEE. The CDR3 region is CASSGRLAGQEGETQYF. Here the CDR3 DNA reads TGTGCCAGCAGCGGCCGACTAGCCGGCCAAGAGGGGGAGACCCAGTACTTC.

The V call is TRBV11-2, the J call TRBJ2-5, with a possible D match to TRBD1 (6 bases). The CDR3 length is 13 residues. Trimming cost V 5 bases and J 0 bases, with 7 bases left between them. CDR1 and CDR2 from the germline V gene are SGHAT and FQNNGV. The CDR3 bases are TGTGCCAGCAGCCGGGACAACCAAGAGACCCAGTACTTC. Protein product: CASSRDNQETQYF. Full variable domain (outside the CDR3, taken from reference TRBV11-2 and TRBJ2-5): EAGVAQSPRYKIIEKRQSVAFWCNPISGHATLYWYQQILGQGPKLLIQFQNNGVVDDSQLPKDRFSAERLKGVDSTLKIQPAKLEDSAVYLCASSRDNQETQYFGPGTRLLVL.

This clone was counted only a few times. The chain recombines TRBV29-1 with TRBJ2-2; 8 bases agree with TRBD2. Looked up from germline, CDR1 is SQVTM and CDR2 is ANQGSEA. This CDR3 spans 17 amino acids. After removal of 5 bases from V and 0 bases from J, the junction contained 11 bases not matched to a gene. The CDR3 DNA follows: TGCAGCGTTCTGAAGATAGTCGGGGGGGCGAACACCGGGGAGCTGTTTTTT. Translating it yields CSVLKIVGGANTGELFF.

The rearrangement uses TRBV9 and TRBJ2-5; 8 bases line up with TRBD2. The CDR3 length is 16 residues. CDR1 and CDR2 (germline): SGDLS, YYNGEE. The V segment lost 1 base and the J segment 5 bases; nucleotides outside the gene matches: 10. The CDR3 here is CASSVTSGGPRETQYF. The CDR3 nucleotides read TGTGCCAGCAGCGTAACAAGCGGGGGCCCTCGGGAGACCCAGTACTTC. The full variable domain, its missing parts supplied by reference TRBV9 and TRBJ2-5, is DSGVTQTPKHLITATGQRVTLRCSPRSGDLSVYWYQQSLDQGLQFLIQYYNGEERAKGNILERFSAQQFPDLHSELNLSSLELGDSALYFCASSVTSGGPRETQYFGPGTRLLVL.

The V call is TRBV27, the J call TRBJ1-1, with TRBD1 identical over 7 bases. The germline gives CDR1 MNHEY, CDR2 SMNVEV (reference sequence). V shed 6 bases and J 2 bases; nucleotides not matched to a gene: 9. The length of the CDR3 is 15 residues. The CDR3: CASSRPRDSNTEAFF. CDR3 DNA: TGTGCCAGCAGCCGACCCCGGGACAGTAACACTGAAGCTTTCTTT.

This clone was recorded only once. The chain couples TRBV7-9 to TRBJ1-3; 7 bases agree with TRBD1. Trimming took 11 bases from V and 2 from J; bases not matched to a gene: 3. The length of the CDR3 is 12 residues. Germline loops: CDR1 SEHNR, CDR2 FQNEAQ (reference sequence). The CDR3 spells CAGGTAGNTIYF. The CDR3 DNA is TGTGCCGGGGGGACAGCTGGAAACACCATATATTTT.

The chain is built from TRBV3-1 (or the pseudogene TRBV3-2) and TRBJ2-7; tentative D call: TRBD1 (5 bases). V lost 4 bases and J 5 bases, leaving 12 bases between the germline ends. CDR3 length equals 13 residues. Germline V gene sequence: CDR1 LGHDT, CDR2 YNNKEL (reference sequence). CDR3 residues: CASSRTPQDEQYF. The CDR3 bases are TGTGCCAGCAGCCGGACACCCCAGGACGAGCAGTACTTC.